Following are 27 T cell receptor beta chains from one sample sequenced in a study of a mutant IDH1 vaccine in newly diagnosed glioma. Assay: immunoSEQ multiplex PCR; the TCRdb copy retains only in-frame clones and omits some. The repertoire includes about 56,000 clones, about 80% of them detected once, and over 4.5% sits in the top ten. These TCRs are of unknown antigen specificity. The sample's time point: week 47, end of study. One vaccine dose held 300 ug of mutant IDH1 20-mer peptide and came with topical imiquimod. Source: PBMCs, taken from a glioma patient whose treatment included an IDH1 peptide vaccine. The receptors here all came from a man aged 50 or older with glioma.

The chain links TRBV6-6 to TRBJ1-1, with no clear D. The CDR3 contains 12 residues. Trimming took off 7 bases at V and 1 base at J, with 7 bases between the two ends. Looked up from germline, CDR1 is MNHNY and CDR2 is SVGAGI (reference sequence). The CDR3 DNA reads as TGTGCCAGCATCCGAGGGAACACTGAAGCTTTCTTT. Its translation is CASIRGNTEAFF.

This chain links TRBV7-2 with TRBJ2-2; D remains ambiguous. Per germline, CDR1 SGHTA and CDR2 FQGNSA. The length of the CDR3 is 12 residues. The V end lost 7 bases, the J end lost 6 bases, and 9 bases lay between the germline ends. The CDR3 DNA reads TGTGCCAGCACCCCCGGCGCCGGGGAGCTGTTTTTT. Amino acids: CASTPGAGELFF.

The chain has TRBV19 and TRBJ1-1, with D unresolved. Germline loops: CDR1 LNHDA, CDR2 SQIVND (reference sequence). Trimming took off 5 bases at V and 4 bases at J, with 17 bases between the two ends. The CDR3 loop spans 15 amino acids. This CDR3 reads CASSSRKAVGTEAFF. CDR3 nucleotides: TGTGCCAGTAGTTCCCGGAAGGCCGTGGGCACTGAAGCTTTCTTT. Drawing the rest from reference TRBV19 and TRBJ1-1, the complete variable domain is DGGITQSPKYLFRKEGQNVTLSCEQNLNHDAMYWYRQDPGQGLRLIYYSQIVNDFQKGDIAEGYSVSREKKESFPLTVTSAQKNPTAFYLCASSSRKAVGTEAFFGQGTRLTVV.

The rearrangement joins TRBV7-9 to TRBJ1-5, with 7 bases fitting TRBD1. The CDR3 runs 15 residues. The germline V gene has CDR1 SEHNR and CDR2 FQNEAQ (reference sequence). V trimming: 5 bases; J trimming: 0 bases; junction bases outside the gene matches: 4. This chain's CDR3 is CASSRGQDSNQPQHF. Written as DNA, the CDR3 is TGTGCCAGCAGCCGCGGACAGGATAGCAATCAGCCCCAGCATTTT. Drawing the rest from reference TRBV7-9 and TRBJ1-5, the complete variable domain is DTGVSQNPRHKITKRGQNVTFRCDPISEHNRLYWYRQTLGQGPEFLTYFQNEAQLEKSRLLSDRFSAERPKGSFSTLEIQRTEQGDSAMYLCASSRGQDSNQPQHFGDGTRLSIL.

The CDR3 region is CASSTPQVSEGYTF. CDR3 nucleotide sequence: TGCGCCAGCAGCACCCCACAGGTTTCCGAGGGCTACACCTTC. The chain uses TRBV5-1 and TRBJ1-2, with D possibly being TRBD1 (5 bases). Trimming removed 4 bases from V and 8 bases from J, with 18 bases in between. Germline V gives CDR1 SGHRS, CDR2 YFSETQ. This CDR3 is built from 14 residues.

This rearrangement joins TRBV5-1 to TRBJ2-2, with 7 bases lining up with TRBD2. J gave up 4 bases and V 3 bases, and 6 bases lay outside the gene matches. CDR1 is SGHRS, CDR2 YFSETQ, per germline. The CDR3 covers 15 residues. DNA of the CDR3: TGCGCCAGCAGCTCGGGGGGAAGGGTCACCGGGGAGCTGTTTTTT. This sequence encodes CASSSGGRVTGELFF.

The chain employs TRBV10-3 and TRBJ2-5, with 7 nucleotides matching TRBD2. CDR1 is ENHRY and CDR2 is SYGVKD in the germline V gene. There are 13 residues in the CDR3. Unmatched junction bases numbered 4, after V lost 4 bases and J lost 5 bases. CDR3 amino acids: CAISGAGMETQYF. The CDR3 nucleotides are TGTGCCATCAGTGGAGCGGGGATGGAGACCCAGTACTTC.

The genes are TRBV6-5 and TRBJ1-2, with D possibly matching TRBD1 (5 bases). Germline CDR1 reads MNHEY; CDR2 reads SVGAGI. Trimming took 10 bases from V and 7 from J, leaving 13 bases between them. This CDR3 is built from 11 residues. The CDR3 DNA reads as TGTGCCACCGCACAGGATCTTGGCTACACCTTC. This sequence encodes CATAQDLGYTF.

CDR3 DNA: TGTGCCAGCTCACCACGGACAGGGATGACTGAAGCTTTCTTT. Amino acid sequence: CASSPRTGMTEAFF. This chain links TRBV18 with TRBJ1-1; TRBD1 matches 8 bases. The CDR3 is made up of 14 amino acids. J lost 5 bases, V lost 1 base, and 3 bases had no gene match. In germline, CDR1 is KGHSH, CDR2 LQKENI.

The CDR3 is CASSLARRSSYGYTF. The CDR3 region has the DNA TGTGCCAGCAGCTTAGCGAGGCGTAGCTCCTATGGCTACACCTTC. This chain uses TRBV7-2 with TRBJ1-2; D is uncertain. The CDR3 has 15 amino acids. CDR1 SGHTA and CDR2 FQGNSA come from the germline V gene. The ends were cut back, 0 bases at V and 4 bases at J, with 12 bases in the middle.

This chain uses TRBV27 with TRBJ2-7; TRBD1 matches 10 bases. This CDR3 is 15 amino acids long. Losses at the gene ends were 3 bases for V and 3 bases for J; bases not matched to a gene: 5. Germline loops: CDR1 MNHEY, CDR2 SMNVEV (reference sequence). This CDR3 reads CASSFLRTGGYEQYF. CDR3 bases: TGTGCCAGCAGTTTCCTTCGGACAGGGGGCTACGAGCAGTACTTC.

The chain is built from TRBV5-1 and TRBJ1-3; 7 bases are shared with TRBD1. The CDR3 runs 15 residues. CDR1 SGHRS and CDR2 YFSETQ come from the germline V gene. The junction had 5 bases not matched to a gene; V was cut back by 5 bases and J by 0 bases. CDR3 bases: TGCGCCAGCAGTCGGGACAGATCCTCTGGAAACACCATATATTTT. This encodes CASSRDRSSGNTIYF.

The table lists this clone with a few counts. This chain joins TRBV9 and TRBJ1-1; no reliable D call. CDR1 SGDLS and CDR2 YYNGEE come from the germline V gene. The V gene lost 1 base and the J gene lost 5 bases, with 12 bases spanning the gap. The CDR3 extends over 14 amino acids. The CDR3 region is CASSVTDRGTEAFF. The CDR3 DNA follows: TGTGCCAGCAGCGTAACAGATCGAGGGACTGAAGCTTTCTTT.

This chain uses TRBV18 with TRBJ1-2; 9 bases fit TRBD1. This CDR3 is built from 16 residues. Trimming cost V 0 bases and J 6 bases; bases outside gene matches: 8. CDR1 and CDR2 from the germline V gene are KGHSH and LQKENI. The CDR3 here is CASSPPGQGGLDGYTF. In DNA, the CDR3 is TGTGCCAGCTCACCACCGGGACAGGGAGGGCTTGATGGCTACACCTTC. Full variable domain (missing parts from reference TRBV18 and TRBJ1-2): NAGVMQNPRHLVRRRGQEARLRCSPMKGHSHVYWYRQLPEEGLKFMVYLQKENIIDESGMPKERFSAEFPKEGPSILRIQQVVRGDSAAYFCASSPPGQGGLDGYTFGSGTRLTVV.

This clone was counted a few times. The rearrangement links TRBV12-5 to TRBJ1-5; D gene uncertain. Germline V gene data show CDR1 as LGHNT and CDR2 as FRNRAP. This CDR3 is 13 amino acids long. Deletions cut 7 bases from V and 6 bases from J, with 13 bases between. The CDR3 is CASAASGGQPQHF. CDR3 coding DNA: TGTGCTAGTGCCGCATCGGGCGGTCAGCCCCAGCATTTT.

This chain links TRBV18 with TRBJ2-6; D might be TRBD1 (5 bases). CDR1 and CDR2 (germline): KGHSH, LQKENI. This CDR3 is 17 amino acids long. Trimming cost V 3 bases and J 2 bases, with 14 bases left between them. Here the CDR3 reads CASSPPGLDTGANVLTF. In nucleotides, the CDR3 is TGTGCCAGCTCACCGCCAGGGTTGGACACTGGGGCCAACGTCCTGACTTTC.

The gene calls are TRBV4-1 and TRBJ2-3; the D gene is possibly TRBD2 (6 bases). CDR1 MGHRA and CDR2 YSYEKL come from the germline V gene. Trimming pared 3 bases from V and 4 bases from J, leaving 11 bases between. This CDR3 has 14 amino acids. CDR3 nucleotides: TGCGCCAGCAGCCACCCGGGAGCAGCAGATACGCAGTATTTT. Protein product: CASSHPGAADTQYF.

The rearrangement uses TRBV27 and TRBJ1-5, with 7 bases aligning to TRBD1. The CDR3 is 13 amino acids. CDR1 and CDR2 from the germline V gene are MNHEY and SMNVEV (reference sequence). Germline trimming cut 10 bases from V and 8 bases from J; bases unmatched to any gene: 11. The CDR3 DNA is TGTGCCACCTTCTACAGGGGTTGGGAGCCCCAGCATTTT. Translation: CATFYRGWEPQHF.

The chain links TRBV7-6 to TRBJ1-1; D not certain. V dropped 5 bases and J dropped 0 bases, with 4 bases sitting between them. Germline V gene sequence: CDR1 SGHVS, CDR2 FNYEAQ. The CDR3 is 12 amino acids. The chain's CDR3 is CASSGMNTEAFF. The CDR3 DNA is TGTGCCAGCAGCGGTATGAACACTGAAGCTTTCTTT.

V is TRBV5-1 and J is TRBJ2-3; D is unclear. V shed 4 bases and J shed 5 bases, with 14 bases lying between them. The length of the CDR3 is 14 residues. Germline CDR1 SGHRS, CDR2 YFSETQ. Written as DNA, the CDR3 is TGCGCCAGCAGCCCTTCCCAGGTAGAAGATACGCAGTATTTT. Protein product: CASSPSQVEDTQYF.

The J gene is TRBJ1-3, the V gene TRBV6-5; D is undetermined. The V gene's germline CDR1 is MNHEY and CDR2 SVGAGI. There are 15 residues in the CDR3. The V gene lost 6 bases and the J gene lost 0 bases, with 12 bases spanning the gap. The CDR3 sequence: CASRSDGTSGNTIYF. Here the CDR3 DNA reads TGTGCCAGCAGGTCGGACGGAACCTCTGGAAACACCATATATTTT.

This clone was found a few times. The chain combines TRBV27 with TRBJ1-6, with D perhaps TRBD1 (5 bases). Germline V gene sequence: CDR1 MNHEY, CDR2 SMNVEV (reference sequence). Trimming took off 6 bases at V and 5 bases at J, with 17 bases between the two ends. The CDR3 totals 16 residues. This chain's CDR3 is CASSSSSGKNNSPLHF. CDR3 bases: TGTGCCAGCAGCTCCTCATCAGGGAAAAATAATTCACCCCTCCACTTT.

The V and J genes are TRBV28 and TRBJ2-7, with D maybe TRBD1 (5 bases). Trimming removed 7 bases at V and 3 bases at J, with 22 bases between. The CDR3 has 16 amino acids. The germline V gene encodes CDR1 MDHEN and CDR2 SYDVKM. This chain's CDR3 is CASKGSWGQGLYEQYF. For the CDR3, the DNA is TGTGCCAGCAAGGGATCCTGGGGCCAGGGCCTCTACGAGCAGTACTTC.

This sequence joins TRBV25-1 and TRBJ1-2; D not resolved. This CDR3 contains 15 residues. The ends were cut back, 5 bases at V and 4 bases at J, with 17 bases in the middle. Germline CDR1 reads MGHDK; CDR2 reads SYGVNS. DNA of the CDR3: TGTGCCAGCAGTCATATGAAGGGCAGGAGCTATGGCTACACCTTC. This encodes CASSHMKGRSYGYTF.

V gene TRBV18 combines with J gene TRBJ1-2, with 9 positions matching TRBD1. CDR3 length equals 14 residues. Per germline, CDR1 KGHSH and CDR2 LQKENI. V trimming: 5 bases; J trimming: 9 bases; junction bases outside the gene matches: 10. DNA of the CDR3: TGTGCCAGCTCATCTAGGACAGGGGAGCTAAGCTACACCTTC. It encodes CASSSRTGELSYTF.

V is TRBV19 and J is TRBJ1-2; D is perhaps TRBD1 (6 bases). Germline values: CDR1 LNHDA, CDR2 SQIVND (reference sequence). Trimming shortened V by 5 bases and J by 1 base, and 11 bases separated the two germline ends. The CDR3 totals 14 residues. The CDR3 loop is CASSPGQFNYGYTF. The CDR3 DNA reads TGTGCCAGTAGTCCTGGACAGTTTAACTATGGCTACACCTTC.

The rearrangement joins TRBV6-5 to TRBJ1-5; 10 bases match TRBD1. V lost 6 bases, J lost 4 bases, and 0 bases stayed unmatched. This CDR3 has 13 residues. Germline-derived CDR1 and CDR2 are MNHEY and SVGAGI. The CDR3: CASRGQGNQPQHF. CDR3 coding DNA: TGTGCCAGCAGGGGACAGGGGAATCAGCCCCAGCATTTT.